The 27 T cell receptor beta chains reported below all come from one sample, sequenced in a study of T cell clusters in autoimmune cytopenias. TRB amplification used roughly 250 ng of peripheral blood genomic DNA. Multiplex touch-down PCR amplified TRB using TRB-A and TRB-B pools in one tube. TCRdb re-analyzed the multiplex PCR reads; it lists each CDR3 protein once, without DNA. The sample has over a thousand distinct CDR3 sequences. Sequenced input: peripheral blood. Source of these receptors: a human donor with an autoimmune cytopenia or autoimmune hepatitis (not recorded which).

This clonotype is labeled large based on frequency. The chain employs TRBV6-5 and TRBJ1-5. Germline CDR1 and CDR2: MNHEY and SVGAGI. The length of the CDR3 is 15 residues. CDR3 sequence: CASSYSSLVNQPQHF.

This clonotype registers medium-sized by frequency. The chain combines TRBV19 with TRBJ1-1; there is no DNA to check the TCRdb D call of TRBD1. Per germline, CDR1 LNHDA and CDR2 SQIVND (reference sequence). This CDR3 contains 15 residues. The CDR3 reads CAIRTQGEGNTEAFF. The full variable domain, its missing parts supplied by reference TRBV19 and TRBJ1-1, is DGGITQSPKYLFRKEGQNVTLSCEQNLNHDAMYWYRQDPGQGLRLIYYSQIVNDFQKGDIAEGYSVSREKKESFPLTVTSAQKNPTAFYLCAIRTQGEGNTEAFFGQGTRLTVV.

The chain carries TRBV20-1 and TRBJ2-7; as DNA is missing, the TRBD1 call by TCRdb cannot be tested. From germline, CDR1 is DFQATT and CDR2 SNEGSKA (reference sequence). This CDR3 has 15 amino acids. The CDR3 is CSAPKRAGGFYEQYF.

This clonotype is classed as medium-sized by frequency. The chain is built from TRBV5-7 and TRBJ1-2. TRBV5-7 is annotated as an ORF whose role is uncertain. The length of the CDR3 is 17 residues. The CDR3 loop reads CASSLDGRGPSNYGYTF.

This clonotype is classed as medium-sized by frequency. The J gene is TRBJ1-3, the V gene TRBV6-5. In germline, CDR1 is MNHEY, CDR2 SVGAGI. This CDR3 has 17 amino acids. CDR3 sequence reads: CASSPSSARLSGNTIYF.

This clonotype is large by frequency. This chain joins TRBV29-1 and TRBJ1-2; TCRdb's D call, TRBD1, is unchecked because there is no DNA. CDR3 length: 17 residues. Looked up from germline, CDR1 is SQVTM and CDR2 is ANQGSEA. CDR3 loop: CSVIGAEASLANYGYTF.

Judged by frequency, this clonotype is medium-sized (0.01 to 0.1%). The rearrangement uses TRBV27 and TRBJ1-5; the TCRdb call, TRBD1, lacks DNA for checking. This CDR3 has 14 amino acids. In germline, CDR1 is MNHEY, CDR2 SMNVEV (reference sequence). The CDR3 is CASSLRESNQPQHF.

By frequency, this clonotype is medium-sized. This chain uses TRBV6-1 with TRBJ2-1. The V gene's germline CDR1 is MNHNS and CDR2 SASEGT. The CDR3 has 16 amino acids. CDR3 in amino acids: CASSEVQGGSYNEQFF.

This clonotype registers large by frequency. The rearrangement links TRBV29-1 to TRBJ2-7; TCRdb calls TRBD1, which cannot be checked without DNA. CDR1 is SQVTM, CDR2 ANQGSEA, per germline. CDR3 length equals 15 residues. The CDR3 loop reads CSVEVETGSNYEQYF.

Frequency places this clonotype as medium-sized. This chain links TRBV30 with TRBJ1-6; TCRdb selects TRBD1, and the lack of DNA leaves this call unchecked. Germline assignment: CDR1 GTSNPN and CDR2 SVGIG (reference sequence). The CDR3 is 16 amino acids. CDR3 sequence reads: CAWSVAWDRGDSPLHF.

The J gene is TRBJ2-7, the V gene TRBV28; TCRdb proposes TRBD2, but this gene call is untestable without DNA. The CDR3 totals 12 residues. CDR1 is MDHEN and CDR2 is SYDVKM in the germline V gene. CDR3 in amino acids: CASRVAGHEQYF.

The rearrangement joins TRBV20-1 to TRBJ1-5. The CDR3 extends over 12 amino acids. Germline loops: CDR1 DFQATT, CDR2 SNEGSKA (reference sequence). This CDR3 is CSAADDTKPQHF.

The chain recombines TRBV14 with TRBJ2-2; there is no DNA to check the TCRdb D call of TRBD1. The CDR3 is 15 residues long. Germline CDR1 and CDR2: SGHDN and FVKESK. The chain's CDR3 is CASSQGQGPLVELFF.

This clonotype is labeled medium-sized based on frequency. The chain combines TRBV5-4 with TRBJ2-1; TCRdb returns TRBD1, unconfirmable since there is no DNA. Germline values: CDR1 SGHNT, CDR2 YYREEE (reference sequence). The CDR3 runs 15 residues. The CDR3 region is CASSLMGGAENEQFF.

The chain joins TRBV15 to TRBJ2-1; the D call of TRBD1 rests on TCRdb alone, since no DNA is present to check it. The CDR3 runs to 15 residues. Germline assignment: CDR1 LNHNV and CDR2 YYDKDF (reference sequence). CDR3 sequence reads: CATSRDQGGVNEQFF.

This clonotype is called large based on its frequency. This chain joins TRBV6-5 and TRBJ1-6; TCRdb gives TRBD1 as the D gene, but with no DNA this cannot be confirmed. Germline CDR1 is MNHEY and CDR2 is SVGAGI. The CDR3 runs 16 residues. This chain's CDR3 is CASSRTKPNLGSPLHF.

Judged by frequency, this clonotype is medium-sized (0.01 to 0.1%). The CDR3 here is CASSYTGGRVNTEAFF. This rearrangement joins TRBV6-5 to TRBJ1-1; TCRdb reports TRBD1, a call that lacks DNA to check it against. Per the germline V gene, CDR1 is MNHEY and CDR2 is SVGAGI. The CDR3 runs 16 residues.

Its frequency marks this clonotype as hyperexpanded. This chain connects TRBV30 to TRBJ2-6; checking the TCRdb D call of TRBD2 is not possible without DNA. The germline gives CDR1 GTSNPN, CDR2 SVGIG (reference sequence). The CDR3 has 16 amino acids. This CDR3 reads CAWSQPAGNGANVLTF.

The V gene is TRBV20-1, the J gene TRBJ1-5; TCRdb selects TRBD1, and the lack of DNA leaves this call unchecked. The CDR3 totals 15 residues. The germline V gene encodes CDR1 DFQATT and CDR2 SNEGSKA (reference sequence). The CDR3 region is CSATIDRELDQPQHF.

This clonotype is deemed medium-sized (0.01 to 0.1%) by its frequency. This chain links TRBV27 with TRBJ1-5. Germline V lookup: CDR1 MNHEY, CDR2 SMNVEV (reference sequence). The CDR3 length is 13 residues. The chain's CDR3 is CAYVQYSNQPQHF.

The chain uses TRBV20-1 and TRBJ2-3. This CDR3 has 16 residues. From germline, CDR1 is DFQATT and CDR2 SNEGSKA (reference sequence). The CDR3 sequence: CSARDNHETPTDTQYF.

This clonotype shows up as medium-sized by frequency. The chain uses TRBV20-1 and TRBJ1-5; TCRdb's D gene call, TRBD1, goes unchecked for lack of DNA. CDR3 length: 15 residues. The germline CDR1 and CDR2 sequences are DFQATT and SNEGSKA (reference sequence). CDR3 region: CSARGQGLGNQPQHF.

The chain combines TRBV4-2 with TRBJ2-1; TCRdb lists TRBD1, though no DNA is available to test this call. From germline, CDR1 is LGHNA and CDR2 YNFKEQ. The CDR3 consists of 12 residues. The CDR3 is CASSTNRDEQFF.

In terms of frequency, this clonotype is medium-sized. The chain has TRBV7-6 and TRBJ2-3. This CDR3 is built from 12 residues. Germline loops: CDR1 SGHVS, CDR2 FNYEAQ. This chain's CDR3 is CASSLGTDTQYF.

CDR3 sequence: CASSIGLLEAFF. The chain uses TRBV19 and TRBJ1-1. The length of the CDR3 is 12 residues. CDR1 is LNHDA, CDR2 SQIVND, per germline (reference sequence).

This clonotype is classed as medium-sized by frequency. The chain employs TRBV19 and TRBJ2-1; TCRdb selects TRBD1, and the lack of DNA leaves this call unchecked. In germline, CDR1 is LNHDA, CDR2 SQIVND (reference sequence). The CDR3 consists of 13 residues. The CDR3 loop is CASSGQARDEQFF.

This clonotype is medium-sized by frequency. The chain combines TRBV6-5 with TRBJ1-2. Looked up from germline, CDR1 is MNHEY and CDR2 is SVGAGI. The CDR3 runs to 13 residues. The CDR3 region is CASSEIGSYGYTF.